The present T cell receptor (beta chain) was sequenced within a study of tumor-infiltrating lymphocytes in localized non-small cell lung cancer. Across the study: Several tumor histologies, both smoking statuses, and some post-neoadjuvant chemotherapy samples were included.

On this clone itself: Its antigen is not known.

Some clones are missing from TCRdb's copy, which holds only in-frame ones; the method was immunoSEQ multiplex PCR. The sample consists of 9,500 to 15,000 clones, around 80% of them appearing once. Germline lookup yields CDR1 KGHSH and CDR2 LQKENI. This CDR3 has 16 amino acids. The J segment lost 5 bases and the V segment lost 5 bases, leaving 8 bases of the junction unmatched. Findings and caveats of the study: Each assay used a separate piece of the same tissue. Recurrence-free survival showed no association with tumor T-cell fraction. TCRbeta sequencing showed higher T cell infiltration in tumors than uninvolved lung.

The chain joins TRBV18 to TRBJ2-5; 13 nucleotides agree with TRBD2. This TCR was recovered from a human donor with non-small cell lung cancer. Source material: lung tumor tissue. For the CDR3, the DNA is TGTGCCAGCTCAAACGGACTAGCGGGGGCCGGGGAGACCCAGTACTTC. This encodes CASSNGLAGAGETQYF.